Listed here are 21 T cell receptor beta chains from one sample, sequenced in a study of shared clonotypes between healthy human individuals. The repertoire was sequenced with immunoSEQ multiplex PCR; TCRdb's copy has only in-frame clones and lacks some. The data show some 1,100,000 clones, about 84% seen once. The sequencing sample was made of memory CD4+ T cells from PBMCs. Stated subset: CD45RA-negative fraction. Every receptor here comes from a man aged 18 to 29 in good health. Some clones in this sample may be carry-over from other donors' samples.

The chain joins TRBV7-2 to TRBJ1-2, with unresolved D. V was cut by 1 base and J by 0 bases, with 9 bases left in between. The CDR3 length is 15 residues. CDR1 SGHTA and CDR2 FQGNSA come from the germline V gene. The DNA of the CDR3 is TGTGCCAGCAGCTTAGGCAGGCTAACTAACTATGGCTACACCTTC. It translates to CASSLGRLTNYGYTF.

The chain has TRBV28 and TRBJ1-1; D gene uncertain. The ends were cut back, 5 bases at V and 4 bases at J, with 5 bases in the middle. The germline V gene encodes CDR1 MDHEN and CDR2 SYDVKM. This CDR3 comprises 11 residues. The CDR3 DNA sequence: TGTGCCAGCAGTATTCCCACTGAAGCTTTCTTT. It yields the protein CASSIPTEAFF. Together with reference TRBV28 and TRBJ1-1, the CDR3 gives the full variable domain: DVKVTQSSRYLVKRTGEKVFLECVQDMDHENMFWYRQDPGLGLRLIYFSYDVKMKEKGDIPEGYSVSREKKERFSLILESASTNQTSMYLCASSIPTEAFFGQGTRLTVV.

The chain has TRBV4-1 and TRBJ2-2; the match to TRBD2 covers 12 bases. V trimming: 3 bases; J trimming: 4 bases; junction bases outside the gene matches: 6. The germline CDR1 and CDR2 sequences are MGHRA and YSYEKL. This CDR3 spans 17 amino acids. The DNA of the CDR3 is TGCGCCAGCAGCCATCTAGCGGGAGGGCATGGCACCGGGGAGCTGTTTTTT. Translating gives CASSHLAGGHGTGELFF.

The CDR3 sequence is CASSQGSPPDTQYF. The CDR3 DNA reads TGTGCCAGCAGCCAAGGGTCTCCCCCCGATACGCAGTATTTT. The chain combines TRBV7-3 with TRBJ2-3; no clear D gene. CDR1 SGHTA and CDR2 FQGTGA come from the germline V gene. CDR3 length equals 14 residues. The ends were cut back, 5 bases at V and 6 bases at J, with 15 bases in the middle.

To note about this clone: Different DNA sequences within this sample yield the same CDR3. The CDR3 reads CASSSGRYEQYF. The CDR3 DNA is TGTGCCAGCTCAAGCGGACGGTACGAGCAGTACTTC. V and J are TRBV18 and TRBJ2-7; tentatively, D is TRBD2 (5 bases). Trimming took off 5 bases at V and 4 bases at J, with 9 bases between the two ends. Germline V CDR1 and CDR2: KGHSH, LQKENI. The CDR3 extends over 12 amino acids.

This clone was recorded many times. The chain has TRBV18 and TRBJ1-1, with a weak D call TRBD1 (6 bases). V lost 8 bases and J lost 1, with 11 bases in between. CDR3 length equals 13 residues. Germline V lookup: CDR1 KGHSH, CDR2 LQKENI. The CDR3 reads CASRGTPNTEAFF. The DNA of the CDR3 is TGTGCCAGCCGTGGGACACCGAACACTGAAGCTTTCTTT.

V is TRBV28 and J is TRBJ2-7, with 8 bases aligning to TRBD2. The CDR3 has 15 amino acids. Germline V gene data show CDR1 as MDHEN and CDR2 as SYDVKM. V dropped 6 bases and J dropped 0; count of bases not matched to a gene: 7. The CDR3 is CASRGIAGSSYEQYF. For the CDR3, the DNA is TGTGCCAGCAGGGGAATAGCGGGAAGCTCCTACGAGCAGTACTTC.

The rearrangement links TRBV28 to TRBJ2-3; D ambiguous. Germline V gene data show CDR1 as MDHEN and CDR2 as SYDVKM. V was clipped by 5 bases and J by 2 bases, with 14 bases between them. CDR3 length: 15 residues. The CDR3 nucleotides read TGTGCCAGCAGTCTGTCAGTCGCGGACACAGATACGCAGTATTTT. Translated: CASSLSVADTDTQYF. The full variable domain, completed using reference TRBV28 and TRBJ2-3, is DVKVTQSSRYLVKRTGEKVFLECVQDMDHENMFWYRQDPGLGLRLIYFSYDVKMKEKGDIPEGYSVSREKKERFSLILESASTNQTSMYLCASSLSVADTDTQYFGPGTRLTVL.

The chain uses TRBV4-2 and TRBJ2-6; the D is unclear. Trimming took off 0 bases at V and 0 bases at J, with 6 bases between the two ends. Germline-derived CDR1 and CDR2 are LGHNA and YNFKEQ. This CDR3 has 16 residues. CDR3 sequence: CASSQDRRSGANVLTF. In nucleotides, the CDR3 is TGTGCCAGCAGCCAAGATCGTCGCTCTGGGGCCAACGTCCTGACTTTC.

This chain links TRBV5-1 with TRBJ2-7; D remains ambiguous. The germline CDR1 and CDR2 sequences are SGHRS and YFSETQ. V dropped 0 bases and J dropped 0 bases, with 10 bases sitting between them. This CDR3 contains 15 residues. The CDR3 DNA follows: TGCGCCAGCAGCTTGGGAAGGGATTACTCCTACGAGCAGTACTTC. As protein: CASSLGRDYSYEQYF. The full variable domain, with the rest looked up from reference TRBV5-1 and TRBJ2-7, is KAGVTQTPRYLIKTRGQQVTLSCSPISGHRSVSWYQQTPGQGLQFLFEYFSETQRNKGNFPGRFSGRQFSNSRSEMNVSTLELGDSALYLCASSLGRDYSYEQYFGPGTRLTVT.

This clone has a single count. The chain combines TRBV28 with TRBJ1-5, with D perhaps matching TRBD1 (6 bases). Germline values: CDR1 MDHEN, CDR2 SYDVKM. Trimming took off 4 bases at V and 6 bases at J, with 10 bases between the two ends. The CDR3 is made up of 13 amino acids. This CDR3 is CASSSGGAQPQHF. DNA of the CDR3: TGTGCCAGCAGTTCTGGGGGGGCTCAGCCCCAGCATTTT.

This clone has more than one count but fewer than ten. The chain has TRBV7-8 and TRBJ1-4, with TRBD1 identical over 8 bases. J gave up 0 bases and V 5 bases, and 14 bases lay outside the gene matches. Germline V lookup: CDR1 SGHVS, CDR2 FQNEAQ. CDR3 size: 19 residues. The CDR3 nucleotides are TGTGCCAGCAGCGCCAGACCCTTACAGGGGGTGCCAACTAATGAAAAACTGTTTTTT. Amino acid sequence: CASSARPLQGVPTNEKLFF.

The chain carries TRBV7-8 and TRBJ2-2; D gene uncertain. Deletions cut 1 base from V and 6 bases from J, with 3 bases between. Germline CDR1 and CDR2: SGHVS and FQNEAQ. The CDR3 sequence is 12 residues long. CDR3 sequence (DNA): TGTGCCAGCAGCTTAGGGGCCGGGGAGCTGTTTTTT. Amino acids: CASSLGAGELFF.

The DNA of the CDR3 is TGTGCCAGCAGCTTCGAGGCAGGCCTTGGCTACACCTTC. It yields the protein CASSFEAGLGYTF. V is TRBV11-2 and J is TRBJ1-2; D is undetermined. The CDR3 length is 13 residues. V was shortened by 3 bases and J by 7 bases, with 12 bases between the two germline ends. The germline gives CDR1 SGHAT, CDR2 FQNNGV. Drawing the rest from reference TRBV11-2 and TRBJ1-2, the complete variable domain is EAGVAQSPRYKIIEKRQSVAFWCNPISGHATLYWYQQILGQGPKLLIQFQNNGVVDDSQLPKDRFSAERLKGVDSTLKIQPAKLEDSAVYLCASSFEAGLGYTFGSGTRLTVV.

This clone was counted once. The gene calls are TRBV5-4 and TRBJ1-1; perhaps TRBD1 as D (6 bases). Germline CDR1 is SGHNT and CDR2 is YYREEE (reference sequence). Trimming took 3 bases from V and 1 from J, leaving 25 bases between them. This CDR3 region has 19 residues. The CDR3 region is CASSSDGRFRGATNTEAFF. The CDR3 coding sequence is TGTGCCAGCAGCTCCGACGGCCGATTTAGGGGGGCAACGAACACTGAAGCTTTCTTT.

The rearrangement links TRBV9 to TRBJ2-7, with D possibly TRBD1 on 6 matching bases. The CDR3 is 13 residues long. The germline gives CDR1 SGDLS, CDR2 YYNGEE. V lost 7 bases to trimming and J lost 7 bases, with 18 bases between them. The CDR3 is CASHPHRAGEQYF. CDR3 in DNA: TGTGCCAGCCACCCGCACAGGGCTGGTGAGCAGTACTTC.

The rearrangement joins TRBV19 to TRBJ2-1; 8 nucleotides line up with TRBD1. CDR3 size: 13 residues. V trimming: 3 bases; J trimming: 12 bases; junction bases outside the gene matches: 7. Germline V gives CDR1 LNHDA, CDR2 SQIVND (reference sequence). This CDR3 reads CASSITTGGGQFF. CDR3 bases: TGTGCCAGTAGTATCACAACAGGGGGTGGGCAGTTCTTC.

The rearrangement joins TRBV4-1 to TRBJ2-3; D not resolved. The length of the CDR3 is 15 residues. V lost 4 bases to trimming and J lost 0 bases, with 11 bases between them. Per germline, CDR1 MGHRA and CDR2 YSYEKL. In DNA, the CDR3 is TGCGCCAGCAGCCGAGGCCTAGTTAGCACAGATACGCAGTATTTT. Translated, it gives CASSRGLVSTDTQYF.

The chain recombines TRBV18 with TRBJ1-1; the D gene is possibly TRBD1 (6 bases). This CDR3 comprises 12 residues. Germline CDR1 reads KGHSH; CDR2 reads LQKENI. Trimming cost V 4 bases and J 10 bases, with 13 bases left between them. The CDR3 nucleotides read TGTGCCAGCTCACTACCAGGGGATAGAGCTTTCTTT. Translating gives CASSLPGDRAFF.

This sequence joins TRBV18 and TRBJ1-1; maybe TRBD1 (5 bases). V was shortened by 3 bases and J by 4 bases, with 24 bases between the two germline ends. The CDR3 loop spans 18 amino acids. Per the germline V gene, CDR1 is KGHSH and CDR2 is LQKENI. The DNA of the CDR3 is TGTGCCAGCTCACCTATTCCCCTTCAGGGCAATCGGGCCACTGAAGCTTTCTTT. Translated, it gives CASSPIPLQGNRATEAFF.

As to this clone: The same CDR3 arises from other DNA sequences in this sample as well. This chain links TRBV28 with TRBJ2-7, with 9 bases matching TRBD2. From germline, CDR1 is MDHEN and CDR2 SYDVKM. V gave up 4 bases and J gave up 3 bases; unmatched junction bases: 4. CDR3 length: 14 amino acids. Here the CDR3 reads CASSSSGGSYEQYF. CDR3 DNA sequence: TGTGCCAGCAGTTCGAGCGGGGGGAGCTACGAGCAGTACTTC.